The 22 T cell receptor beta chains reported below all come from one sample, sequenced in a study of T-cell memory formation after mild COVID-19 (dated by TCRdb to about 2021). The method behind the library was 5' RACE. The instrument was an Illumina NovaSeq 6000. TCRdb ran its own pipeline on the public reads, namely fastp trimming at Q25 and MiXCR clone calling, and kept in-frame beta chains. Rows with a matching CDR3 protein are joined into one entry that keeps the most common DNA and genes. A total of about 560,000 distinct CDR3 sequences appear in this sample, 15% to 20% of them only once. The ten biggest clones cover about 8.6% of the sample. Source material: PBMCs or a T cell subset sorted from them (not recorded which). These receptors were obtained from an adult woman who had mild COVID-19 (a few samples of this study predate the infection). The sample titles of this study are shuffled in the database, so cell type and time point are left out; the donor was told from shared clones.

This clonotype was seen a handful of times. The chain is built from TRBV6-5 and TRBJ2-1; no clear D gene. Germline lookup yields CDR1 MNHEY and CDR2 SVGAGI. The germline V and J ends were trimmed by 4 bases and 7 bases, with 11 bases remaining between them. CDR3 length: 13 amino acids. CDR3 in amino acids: CASSSSPLNEQFF. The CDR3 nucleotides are TGTGCCAGCAGTTCCAGTCCCTTGAATGAGCAGTTCTTC.

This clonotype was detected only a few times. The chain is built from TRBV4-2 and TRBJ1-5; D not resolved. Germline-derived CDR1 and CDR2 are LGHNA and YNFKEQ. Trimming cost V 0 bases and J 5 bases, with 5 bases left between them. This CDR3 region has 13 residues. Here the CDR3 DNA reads TGTGCCAGCAGCCAAGATCCTCATCAGCCCCAGCATTTT. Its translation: CASSQDPHQPQHF.

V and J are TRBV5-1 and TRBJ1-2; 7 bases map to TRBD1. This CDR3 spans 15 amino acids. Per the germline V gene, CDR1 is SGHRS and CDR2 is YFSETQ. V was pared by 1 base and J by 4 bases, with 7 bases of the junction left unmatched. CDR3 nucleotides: TGCGCCAGCAGCTTGAGGGACAGCACCCCCTATGGCTACACCTTC. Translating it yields CASSLRDSTPYGYTF.

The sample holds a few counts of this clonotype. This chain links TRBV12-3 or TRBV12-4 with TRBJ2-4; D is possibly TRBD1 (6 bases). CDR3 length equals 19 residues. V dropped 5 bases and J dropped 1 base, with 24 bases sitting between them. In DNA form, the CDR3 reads TGTGCCAGCAGTCCCCCGGGTAACAGGGAACTTCGCGCCAAAAACATTCAGTACTTC. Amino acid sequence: CASSPPGNRELRAKNIQYF.

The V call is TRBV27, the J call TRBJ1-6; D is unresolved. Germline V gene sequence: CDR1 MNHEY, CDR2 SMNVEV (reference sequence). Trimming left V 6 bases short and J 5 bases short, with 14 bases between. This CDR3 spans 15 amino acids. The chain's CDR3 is CASSQTYIHNSPLHF. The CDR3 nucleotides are TGTGCCAGCAGCCAGACCTATATTCATAATTCACCCCTCCACTTT.

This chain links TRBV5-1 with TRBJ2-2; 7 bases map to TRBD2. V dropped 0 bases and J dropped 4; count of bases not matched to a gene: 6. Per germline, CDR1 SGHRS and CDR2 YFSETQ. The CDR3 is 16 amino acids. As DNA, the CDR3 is TGCGCCAGCAGCTTGGACTCGGGAGGCGGCACCGGGGAGCTGTTTTTT. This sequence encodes CASSLDSGGGTGELFF.

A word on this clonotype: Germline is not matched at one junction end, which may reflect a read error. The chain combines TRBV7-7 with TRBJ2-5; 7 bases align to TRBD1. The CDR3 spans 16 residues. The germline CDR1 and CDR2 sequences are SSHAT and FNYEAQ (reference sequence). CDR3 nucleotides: TGTGCTAGCAGCCCGGGGCTGAGGGGGCAGAAAGAGACCCAGTACTTC. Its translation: CASSPGLRGQKETQYF.

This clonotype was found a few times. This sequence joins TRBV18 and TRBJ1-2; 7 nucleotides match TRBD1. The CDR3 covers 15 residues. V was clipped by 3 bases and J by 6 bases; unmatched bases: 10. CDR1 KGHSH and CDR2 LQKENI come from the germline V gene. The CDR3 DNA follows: TGTGCCAGCTCACCGCGGCAAGGGGGCGCGAATGGCTACACCTTC. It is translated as CASSPRQGGANGYTF.

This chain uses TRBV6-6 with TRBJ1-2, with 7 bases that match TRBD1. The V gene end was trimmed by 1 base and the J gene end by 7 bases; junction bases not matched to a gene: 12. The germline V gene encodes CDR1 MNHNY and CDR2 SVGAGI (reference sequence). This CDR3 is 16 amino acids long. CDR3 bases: TGTGCCAGCAGTTACTACCAAGGACAGGAAAAATTTGGCTACACCTTC. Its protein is CASSYYQGQEKFGYTF.

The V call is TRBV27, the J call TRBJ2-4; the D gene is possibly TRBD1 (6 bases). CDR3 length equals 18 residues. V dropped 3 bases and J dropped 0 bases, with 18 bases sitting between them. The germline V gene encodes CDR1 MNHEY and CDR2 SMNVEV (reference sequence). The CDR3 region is CASSLAGEPRLAKNIQYF. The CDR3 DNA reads TGTGCCAGCAGTTTGGCAGGGGAGCCTCGTCTAGCCAAAAACATTCAGTACTTC.

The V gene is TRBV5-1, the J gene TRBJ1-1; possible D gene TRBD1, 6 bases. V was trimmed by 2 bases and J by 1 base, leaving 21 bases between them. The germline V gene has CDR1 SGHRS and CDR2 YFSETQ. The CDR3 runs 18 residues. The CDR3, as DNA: TGCGCCAGCAGCTTACCCCTCAGGGGACGGAACAAGAACACTGAAGCTTTCTTT. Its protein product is CASSLPLRGRNKNTEAFF.

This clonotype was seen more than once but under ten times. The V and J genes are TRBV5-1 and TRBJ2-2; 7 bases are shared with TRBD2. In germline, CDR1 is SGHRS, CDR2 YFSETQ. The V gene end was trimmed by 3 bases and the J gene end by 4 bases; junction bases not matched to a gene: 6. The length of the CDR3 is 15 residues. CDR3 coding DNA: TGCGCCAGCAGCTCGACTAGCTTAACCACCGGGGAGCTGTTTTTT. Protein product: CASSSTSLTTGELFF.

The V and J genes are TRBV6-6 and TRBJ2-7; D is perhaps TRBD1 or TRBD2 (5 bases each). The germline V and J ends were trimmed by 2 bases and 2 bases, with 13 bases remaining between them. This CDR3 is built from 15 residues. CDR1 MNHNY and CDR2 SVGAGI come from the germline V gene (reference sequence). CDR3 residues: CASSYARDGPYEQYF. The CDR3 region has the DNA TGTGCCAGCAGTTACGCCCGGGACGGGCCCTACGAGCAGTACTTC.

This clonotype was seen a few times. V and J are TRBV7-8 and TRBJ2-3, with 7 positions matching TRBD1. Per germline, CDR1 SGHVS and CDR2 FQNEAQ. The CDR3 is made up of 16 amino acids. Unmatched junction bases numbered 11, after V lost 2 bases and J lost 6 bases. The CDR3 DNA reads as TGTGCCAGCAGCTTACTGATGACAGGGAAGGGGGATACGCAGTATTTT. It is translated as CASSLLMTGKGDTQYF.

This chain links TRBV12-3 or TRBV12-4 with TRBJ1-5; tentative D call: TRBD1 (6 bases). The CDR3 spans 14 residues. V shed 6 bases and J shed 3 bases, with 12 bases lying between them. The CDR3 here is CASRLGGPNQPQHF. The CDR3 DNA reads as TGTGCCAGCAGACTAGGGGGACCCAATCAGCCCCAGCATTTT.

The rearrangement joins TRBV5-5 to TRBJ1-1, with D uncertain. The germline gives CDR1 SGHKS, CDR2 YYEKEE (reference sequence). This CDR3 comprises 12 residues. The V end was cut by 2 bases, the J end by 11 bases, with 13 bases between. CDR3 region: CASSLNGVEAFF. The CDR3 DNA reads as TGTGCCAGCAGCTTAAATGGTGTCGAGGCTTTCTTT.

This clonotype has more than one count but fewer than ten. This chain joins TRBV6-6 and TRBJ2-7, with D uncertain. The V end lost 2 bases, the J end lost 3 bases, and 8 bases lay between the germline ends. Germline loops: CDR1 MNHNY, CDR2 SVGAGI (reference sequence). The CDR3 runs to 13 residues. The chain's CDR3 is CASSYDWGYEQYF. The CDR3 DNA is TGTGCCAGCAGTTACGACTGGGGCTACGAGCAGTACTTC.

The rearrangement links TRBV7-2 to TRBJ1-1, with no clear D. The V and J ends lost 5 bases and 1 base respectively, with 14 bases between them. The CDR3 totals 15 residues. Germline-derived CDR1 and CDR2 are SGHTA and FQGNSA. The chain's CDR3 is CASSRGAGWNTEAFF. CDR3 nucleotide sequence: TGTGCCAGCAGCAGAGGCGCGGGATGGAACACTGAAGCTTTCTTT.

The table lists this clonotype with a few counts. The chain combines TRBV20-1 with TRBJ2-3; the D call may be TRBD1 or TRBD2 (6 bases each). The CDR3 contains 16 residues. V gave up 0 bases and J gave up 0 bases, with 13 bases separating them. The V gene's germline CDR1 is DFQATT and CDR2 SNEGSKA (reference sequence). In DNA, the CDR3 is TGCAGTGCTAGAGATCGGGGGCGGTCTAGCACAGATACGCAGTATTTT. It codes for CSARDRGRSSTDTQYF.

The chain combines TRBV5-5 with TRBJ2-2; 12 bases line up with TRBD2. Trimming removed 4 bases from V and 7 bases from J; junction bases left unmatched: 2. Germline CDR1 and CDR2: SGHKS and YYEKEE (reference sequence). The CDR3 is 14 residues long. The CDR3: CASSAGLAGGELFF. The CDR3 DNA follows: TGTGCCAGCAGCGCGGGACTAGCGGGCGGGGAGCTGTTTTTT.

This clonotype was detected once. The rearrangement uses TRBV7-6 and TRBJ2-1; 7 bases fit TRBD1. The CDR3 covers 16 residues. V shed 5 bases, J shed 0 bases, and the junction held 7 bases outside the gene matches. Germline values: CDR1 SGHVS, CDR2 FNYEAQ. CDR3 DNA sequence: TGTGCCAGCAGCAACACCGGGACAGTCTCCTACAATGAGCAGTTCTTC. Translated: CASSNTGTVSYNEQFF.

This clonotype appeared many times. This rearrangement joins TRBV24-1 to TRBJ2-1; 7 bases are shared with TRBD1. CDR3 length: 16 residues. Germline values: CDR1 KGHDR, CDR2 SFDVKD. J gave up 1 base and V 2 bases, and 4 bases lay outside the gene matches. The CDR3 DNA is TGTGCCACCAGTGATTCCTGGGGACAGTCCTACAATGAGCAGTTCTTC. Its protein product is CATSDSWGQSYNEQFF.